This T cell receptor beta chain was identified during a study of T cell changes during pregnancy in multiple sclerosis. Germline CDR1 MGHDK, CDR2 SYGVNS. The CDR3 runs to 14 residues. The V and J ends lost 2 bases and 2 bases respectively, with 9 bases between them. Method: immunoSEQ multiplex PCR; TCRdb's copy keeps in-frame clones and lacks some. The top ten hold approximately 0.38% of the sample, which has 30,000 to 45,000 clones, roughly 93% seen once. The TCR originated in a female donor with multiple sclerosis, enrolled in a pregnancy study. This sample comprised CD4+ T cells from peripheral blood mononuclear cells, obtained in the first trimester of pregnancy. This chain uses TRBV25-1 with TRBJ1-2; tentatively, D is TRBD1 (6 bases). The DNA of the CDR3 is TGTGCCAGCAGTGAAGGCAGGGGAAACTATGGCTACACCTTC. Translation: CASSEGRGNYGYTF.